The present T cell receptor (beta chain) was sequenced within a study of T cells after yellow fever vaccination. Study as a whole: The study sorted EM, EMRA, CM and Tscm memory subsets by CD3, CD45RA, CCR7 and CD95.

Generation of TCR cDNA used 5'RACE template switching (which added a universal primer site and UMIs). Each CDR3 protein gets one entry after TCRdb re-called the 5' RACE reads with MiXCR. The sample has tens of thousands of distinct CDR3 sequences; 5.7% are singletons. In its sample, this clonotype was seen a few times. This sequence was found in a man younger than 30 who received the YFV17D yellow fever vaccine. Material: PBMCs, either bulk or a sorted T-cell subset (CD4+, CD8+, memory, or dextramer-sorted; not recorded which), obtained on the day of the yellow fever booster vaccination.

CDR3 in DNA: TGTGCCAGCAGATCTCTAGCGGGGGGGCCCTACGAGCAGTACTTC. It translates to CASRSLAGGPYEQYF. The chain joins TRBV7-2 to TRBJ2-7; TRBD2 matches at 12 bases. After removal of 6 bases from V and 2 bases from J, the junction contained 5 bases not matched to a gene. Germline CDR1 reads SGHTA; CDR2 reads FQGNSA. The CDR3 consists of 15 residues.